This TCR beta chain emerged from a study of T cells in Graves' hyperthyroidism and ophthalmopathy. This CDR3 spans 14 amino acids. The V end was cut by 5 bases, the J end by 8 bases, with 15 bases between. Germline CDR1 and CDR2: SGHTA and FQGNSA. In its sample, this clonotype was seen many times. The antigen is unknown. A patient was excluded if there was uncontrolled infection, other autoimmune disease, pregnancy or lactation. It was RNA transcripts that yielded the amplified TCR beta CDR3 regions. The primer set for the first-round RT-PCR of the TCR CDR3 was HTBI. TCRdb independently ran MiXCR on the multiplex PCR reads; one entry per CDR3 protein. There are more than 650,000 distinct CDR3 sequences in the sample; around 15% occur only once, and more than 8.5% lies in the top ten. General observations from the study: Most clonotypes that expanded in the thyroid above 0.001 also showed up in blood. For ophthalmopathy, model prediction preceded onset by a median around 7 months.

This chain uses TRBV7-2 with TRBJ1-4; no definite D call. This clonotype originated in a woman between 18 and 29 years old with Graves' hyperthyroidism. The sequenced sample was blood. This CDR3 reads CASSKNQVGEKLFF. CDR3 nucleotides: TGTGCCAGCAGCAAAAATCAAGTTGGGGAAAAACTGTTTTTT.